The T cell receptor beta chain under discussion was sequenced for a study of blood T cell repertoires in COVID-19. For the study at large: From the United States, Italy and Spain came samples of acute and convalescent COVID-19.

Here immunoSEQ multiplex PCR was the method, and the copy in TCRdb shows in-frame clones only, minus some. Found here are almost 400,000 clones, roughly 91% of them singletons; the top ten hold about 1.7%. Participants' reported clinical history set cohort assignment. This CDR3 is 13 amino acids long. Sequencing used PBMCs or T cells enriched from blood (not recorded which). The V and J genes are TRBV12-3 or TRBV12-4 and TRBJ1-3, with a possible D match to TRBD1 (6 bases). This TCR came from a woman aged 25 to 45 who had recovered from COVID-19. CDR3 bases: TGTGCGAACGCTCGGGACAACGGAAACACCATATATTTT. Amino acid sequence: CANARDNGNTIYF.